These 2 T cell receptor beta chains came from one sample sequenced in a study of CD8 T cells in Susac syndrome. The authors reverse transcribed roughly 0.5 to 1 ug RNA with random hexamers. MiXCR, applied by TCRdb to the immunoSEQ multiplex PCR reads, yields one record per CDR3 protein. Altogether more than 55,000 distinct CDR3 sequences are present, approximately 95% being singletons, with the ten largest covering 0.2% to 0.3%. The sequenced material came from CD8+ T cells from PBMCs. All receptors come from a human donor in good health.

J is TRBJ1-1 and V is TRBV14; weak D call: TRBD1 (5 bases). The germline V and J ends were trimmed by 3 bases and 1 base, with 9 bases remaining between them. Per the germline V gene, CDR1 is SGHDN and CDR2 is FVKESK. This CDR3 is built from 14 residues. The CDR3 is CASSHIDRNTEAFF. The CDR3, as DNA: TGTGCCAGCAGCCACATAGACAGGAACACTGAAGCTTTCTTT.

The CDR3 region has the DNA TGCAGCGTTGTAGACGGTGAGAGCTATGGCTACACCTTC. This translates into CSVVDGESYGYTF. The chain links TRBV29-1 to TRBJ1-2, with D unresolved. The germline CDR1 and CDR2 sequences are SQVTM and ANQGSEA. The CDR3 loop spans 13 amino acids. Trimming took off 4 bases at V and 4 bases at J, with 13 bases between the two ends.